These T cell receptor beta chains were read from a single sample in a study of PD-L1 blockade in urothelial cancer. Method: immunoSEQ multiplex PCR; TCRdb's copy keeps in-frame clones and lacks some. The table includes 50,000 to 55,000 clones, around four fifths detected once. The input for sequencing was PBMCs, taken around atezolizumab (anti-PD-L1) treatment. All receptors come from a middle-aged man with urothelial cancer. Both conserved end residues are part of each CDR3. The D gene is left open where the match is weak. Clone size is shown for a subset of rows, as once, few, many or a class of expanded clone.

- | TRBJ2-5 | TRBV5-1 | once | CASSLAGYQETQYF | TGCGCCAGCAGCTTGGCCGGGTACCAAGAGACCCAGTACTTC
- | TRBJ2-1 | TRBV29-1 | - | CQASPYGSPDEQFF | TGCCAAGCCAGCCCTTACGGGAGTCCCGATGAGCAGTTCTTC
TRBD2 | TRBJ2-5 | TRBV6-6 | - | CASKRAGGHQETQYF | TGTGCCAGCAAAAGAGCGGGAGGCCACCAAGAGACCCAGTACTTC
TRBD1 | TRBJ2-7 | TRBV30 | - | CAWSGRTGGFFGEQYF | TGTGCCTGGAGTGGGCGGACAGGGGGCTTTTTCGGCGAGCAGTACTTC
- | TRBJ1-4 | TRBV2 | - | CASSESEEKLFF | TGTGCCAGCAGTGAATCGGAGGAAAAACTGTTTTTT
TRBD2 | TRBJ2-1 | TRBV4-3 | - | CASSQLAGAVEQFF | TGCGCCAGCAGCCAACTAGCGGGAGCCGTTGAGCAGTTCTTC
- | TRBJ2-1 | TRBV11-3 | - | CASSPRGTSYNEQFF | TGTGCCAGCAGTCCCAGAGGTACTTCCTACAATGAGCAGTTCTTC
- | TRBJ2-7 | TRBV4-1 | - | CASSQVSGVAYEQYF | TGCGCCAGCAGCCAAGTGTCGGGAGTGGCCTACGAGCAGTACTTC
- | TRBJ2-2 | TRBV18 | - | CASSPYLRGGNTGELFF | TGTGCCAGCTCACCATACTTACGGGGAGGGAACACCGGGGAGCTGTTTTTT
TRBD1 | TRBJ1-4 | TRBV5-1 | once | CASSSQGVPGSEKLFF | TGCGCCAGCAGCTCACAGGGGGTTCCGGGGAGTGAAAAACTGTTTTTT
TRBD2 | TRBJ2-3 | TRBV11-3 | - | CASSLARASGRAGADTQYF | TGTGCCAGCAGCTTAGCCCGAGCTAGCGGGAGGGCCGGGGCAGATACGCAGTATTTT
- | TRBJ2-7 | TRBV7-7 | - | CASSPGERGSYEQYF | TGTGCCAGCAGCCCAGGGGAACGGGGCTCCTACGAGCAGTACTTC
- | TRBJ2-7 | TRBV10-3 | - | CAISEYGGGVHEQYF | TGTGCCATCAGTGAGTATGGGGGGGGCGTCCACGAGCAGTACTTC
- | TRBJ2-5 | TRBV28 | - | CASHSFQETQYF | TGTGCCAGCCACAGTTTCCAAGAGACCCAGTACTTC
TRBD1 | TRBJ1-4 | TRBV5-4 | - | CASSSTGGGSTTNEKLFF | TGTGCCAGCAGCTCCACAGGGGGAGGATCGACAACTAATGAAAAACTGTTTTTT
- | TRBJ2-5 | TRBV14 | few | CASSPSWFGAEETQYF | TGTGCCAGCAGCCCCAGCTGGTTTGGGGCCGAAGAGACCCAGTACTTC
- | TRBJ2-1 | TRBV7-9 | - | CASGRDSGFGQFF | TGTGCCAGCGGGCGGGACAGCGGATTTGGTCAGTTCTTC
- | TRBJ2-3 | TRBV2 | - | CASSEPFTDTQYF | TGTGCCAGCAGTGAACCTTTCACAGATACGCAGTATTTT
TRBD1 | TRBJ1-4 | TRBV6-1 | - | CASRPTGQVEKLFF | TGTGCCAGCAGGCCAACGGGACAGGTTGAAAAACTGTTTTTT
TRBD1 | TRBJ2-5 | TRBV7-7 | few | CASSNTGGIGETQYF | TGTGCTAGCAGCAACACAGGGGGCATTGGGGAGACCCAGTACTTC
TRBD2 | TRBJ2-1 | TRBV29-1 | - | CSVDLGGSGNEQFF | TGCAGCGTTGACCTGGGGGGGAGCGGGAATGAGCAGTTCTTC
- | TRBJ1-5 | TRBV2 | - | CASSEEISQVNQPQHF | TGTGCCAGCAGTGAAGAAATCAGCCAGGTCAATCAGCCCCAGCATTTT
- | TRBJ1-2 | TRBV29-1 | - | CSVPYRANYGYTF | TGCAGCGTTCCTTACAGGGCTAACTATGGCTACACCTTC
- | TRBJ2-5 | TRBV6-1 | once | CATVWGGPRETQYF | TGTGCCACCGTCTGGGGGGGCCCCAGGGAGACCCAGTACTTC
TRBD1 | TRBJ1-2 | TRBV2 | - | CASSEGAGGRRGYTF | TGTGCCAGCAGTGAAGGGGCAGGGGGCAGGCGTGGCTACACCTTC
- | TRBJ1-6 | TRBV6-6 | once | CASTPGGGLNNSPLHF | TGTGCCAGCACCCCGGGCGGGGGCTTGAATAATTCACCCCTCCACTTT
- | TRBJ2-3 | TRBV14 | - | CASSQPTGDTQYF | TGTGCCAGCAGCCAGCCGACGGGAGATACGCAGTATTTT
- | TRBJ2-5 | TRBV13 | - | CASSLRGGPSEETQYF | TGTGCCAGCAGCTTGAGGGGGGGCCCATCAGAAGAGACCCAGTACTTC
- | TRBJ2-1 | TRBV1 | - | CTSSQDWWASSFRSSYNEQFF | TGCACCAGCAGCCAAGATTGGTGGGCTAGCTCCTTTCGTTCGTCCTACAATGAGCAGTTCTTC
TRBD1 | TRBJ2-5 | TRBV5-4 | - | CASSFPGQGSETQYF | TGTGCCAGCAGCTTCCCGGGACAGGGGTCGGAGACCCAGTACTTC
- | TRBJ2-4 | TRBV9 | - | CASSGGEPGLSTWSKNIQYF | TGTGCCAGCAGTGGAGGGGAACCGGGACTCTCTACGTGGTCCAAAAACATTCAGTACTTC
TRBD2 | TRBJ2-5 | TRBV10-1 | - | CASSESRLAGETQYF | TGCGCCAGCAGTGAGTCGAGACTAGCGGGAGAGACCCAGTACTTC
TRBD1 | TRBJ1-1 | TRBV7-8 | - | CASSFAQGAAEAFF | TGTGCCAGCAGTTTCGCTCAGGGGGCCGCTGAAGCTTTCTTT
TRBD1 | TRBJ1-4 | TRBV7-8 | - | CASSLRTPGTGHEKLFF | TGTGCCAGCAGCTTAAGAACGCCCGGGACAGGGCATGAAAAACTGTTTTTT
- | TRBJ2-3 | TRBV5-6 | - | CASIMGRGRNTDTQYF | TGTGCCAGCATCATGGGGCGGGGGCGTAACACAGATACGCAGTATTTT